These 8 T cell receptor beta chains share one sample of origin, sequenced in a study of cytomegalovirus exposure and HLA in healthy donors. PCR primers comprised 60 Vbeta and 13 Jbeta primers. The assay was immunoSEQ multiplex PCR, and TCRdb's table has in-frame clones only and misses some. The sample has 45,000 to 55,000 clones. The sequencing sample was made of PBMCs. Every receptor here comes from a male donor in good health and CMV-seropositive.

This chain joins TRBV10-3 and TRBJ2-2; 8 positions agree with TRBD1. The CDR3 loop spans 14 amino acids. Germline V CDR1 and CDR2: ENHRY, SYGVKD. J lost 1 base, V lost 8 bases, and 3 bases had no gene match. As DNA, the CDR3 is TGTGCCATCGGGGGGACAGGGAACACCGGGGAGCTGTTTTTT. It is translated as CAIGGTGNTGELFF.

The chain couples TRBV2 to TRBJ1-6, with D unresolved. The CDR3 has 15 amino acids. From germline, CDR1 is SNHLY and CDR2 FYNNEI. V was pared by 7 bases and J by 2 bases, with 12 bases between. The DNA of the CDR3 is TGTGCCAGCAAAAGGGAGTCAACCTATAATTCACCCCTCCACTTT. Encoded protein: CASKRESTYNSPLHF.

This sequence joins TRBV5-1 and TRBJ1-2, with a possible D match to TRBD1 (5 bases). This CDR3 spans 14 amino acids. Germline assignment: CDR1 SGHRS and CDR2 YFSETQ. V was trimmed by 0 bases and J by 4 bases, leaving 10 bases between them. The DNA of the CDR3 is TGCGCCAGCAGCTTGGAGGCAGGGCCCTATGGCTACACCTTC. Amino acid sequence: CASSLEAGPYGYTF. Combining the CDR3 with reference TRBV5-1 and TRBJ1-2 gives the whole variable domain KAGVTQTPRYLIKTRGQQVTLSCSPISGHRSVSWYQQTPGQGLQFLFEYFSETQRNKGNFPGRFSGRQFSNSRSEMNVSTLELGDSALYLCASSLEAGPYGYTFGSGTRLTVV.

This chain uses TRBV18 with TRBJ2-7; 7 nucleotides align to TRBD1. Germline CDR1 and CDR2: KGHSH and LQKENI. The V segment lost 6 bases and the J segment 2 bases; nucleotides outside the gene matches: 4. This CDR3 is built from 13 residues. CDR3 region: CASSEGQPYEQYF. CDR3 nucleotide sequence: TGTGCCAGCTCCGAGGGACAGCCCTACGAGCAGTACTTC.

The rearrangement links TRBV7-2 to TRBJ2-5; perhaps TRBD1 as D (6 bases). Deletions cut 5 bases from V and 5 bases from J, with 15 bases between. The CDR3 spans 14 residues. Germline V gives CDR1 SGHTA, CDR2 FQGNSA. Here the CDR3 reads CASSLQGMGETQYF. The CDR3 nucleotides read TGTGCCAGCAGCCTACAGGGAATGGGGGAGACCCAGTACTTC.

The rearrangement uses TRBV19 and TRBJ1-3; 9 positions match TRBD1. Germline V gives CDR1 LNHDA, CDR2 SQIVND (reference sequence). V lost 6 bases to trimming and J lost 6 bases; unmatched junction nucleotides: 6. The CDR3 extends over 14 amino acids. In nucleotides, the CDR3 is TGTGCCAGTAGGCCACAGGGGGCTGAAAACACCATATATTTT. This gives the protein CASRPQGAENTIYF.

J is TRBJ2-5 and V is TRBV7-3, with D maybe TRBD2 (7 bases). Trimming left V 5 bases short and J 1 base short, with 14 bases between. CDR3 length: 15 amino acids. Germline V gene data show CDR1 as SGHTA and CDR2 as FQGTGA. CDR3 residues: CASSPSGGSQETQYF. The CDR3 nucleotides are TGTGCCAGCAGCCCCTCGGGGGGCTCCCAAGAGACCCAGTACTTC.

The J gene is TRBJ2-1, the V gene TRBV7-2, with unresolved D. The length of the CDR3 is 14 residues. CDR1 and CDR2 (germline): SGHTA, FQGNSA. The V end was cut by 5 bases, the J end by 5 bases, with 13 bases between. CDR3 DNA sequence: TGTGCCAGCAGCCCGTCTTATGCGGACAATGAGCAGTTCTTC. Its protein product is CASSPSYADNEQFF.